The source of this T cell receptor beta chain is a study of T-cell reconstitution after alpha-beta-depleted transplantation in children. The authors prepared the TCRbeta library with unique molecular identifiers. MiXCR, run by TCRdb on the PCR reads, gives a single entry per CDR3 protein. The sample carries just over 950,000 distinct CDR3 sequences, 25% to 35% recorded once. Germline lookup yields CDR1 LGHNA and CDR2 YNFKEQ. The CDR3 is 15 residues long. V dropped 4 bases and J dropped 3 bases, with 15 bases sitting between them. Study-level results: It was newly produced T cells that mostly accounted for T-cell counts and diversity one year after transplant. Several hundred expanded graft clones reportedly gave rise to the alpha-beta T cells present about two months after transplant.

This clonotype showed up just a few times. Antigen unknown. The V and J genes are TRBV4-2 and TRBJ1-1, with D tentatively TRBD1 (6 bases). The sequence was collected from a boy under two years old who had a stem cell transplant for SCID, so the T cells may come from the graft donor. This material consisted of PBMCs, mostly from graft donor cells, taken 360 days after TCRalphabeta/CD19-depleted stem cell transplant. CDR3 in amino acids: CASSPRGRLYTEAFF. CDR3 in DNA: TGTGCCAGCAGCCCCAGGGGCAGACTTTACACTGAAGCTTTCTTT.